These 31 T cell receptor beta chains were sequenced from one sample in a study of blood T cell repertoires in COVID-19. The data were produced by immunoSEQ multiplex PCR, yet TCRdb's version contains in-frame clones alone and is incomplete. This sample has 320,000 or so clones, with about 88% found just once. Sequencing used PBMCs or T cells enriched from blood (not recorded which). These TCRs come from a woman aged 25 to 39 who had recovered from COVID-19.

The chain links TRBV5-1 to TRBJ1-2; D is uncertain. This CDR3 comprises 15 residues. Deletions cut 2 bases from V and 2 bases from J, with 13 bases between. Germline V lookup: CDR1 SGHRS, CDR2 YFSETQ. Here the CDR3 DNA reads TGCGCCAGCAGCTTCGGGAGTGGGATCAACTATGGCTACACCTTC. Translation: CASSFGSGINYGYTF.

This chain connects TRBV28 to TRBJ1-2, with D possibly TRBD1 on 5 matching bases. The CDR3 length is 14 residues. CDR1 is MDHEN and CDR2 is SYDVKM in the germline V gene. Trimming took off 3 bases at V and 2 bases at J, with 10 bases between the two ends. The CDR3 sequence: CASSLEGLNYGYTF. The CDR3 nucleotides read TGTGCCAGCAGTTTGGAGGGGTTGAACTATGGCTACACCTTC.

In regard to this clone: Other nucleotide sequences in the sample specify the same CDR3. V usage is TRBV27 and J usage is TRBJ2-7, with a weak D call TRBD1 (6 bases). The CDR3 has 15 residues. V was pared by 5 bases and J by 0 bases, with 14 bases between. CDR1 is MNHEY and CDR2 is SMNVEV in the germline V gene (reference sequence). The CDR3 nucleotides are TGTGCCAGCAGTCTCACAGGGACCCTCTCCTACGAGCAGTACTTC. This translates into CASSLTGTLSYEQYF.

V usage is TRBV11-3 and J usage is TRBJ2-1; the match to TRBD2 covers 9 bases. The trim removed 1 base at V and 5 bases at J, leaving 3 bases unmatched. The CDR3 is 15 residues long. Germline loops: CDR1 SGHNT, CDR2 YENEEA. The CDR3 nucleotides are TGTGCCAGCAGCTTAGTGCGGGGGGGCGACAATGAGCAGTTCTTC. This gives the protein CASSLVRGGDNEQFF.

This chain joins TRBV18 and TRBJ2-2, with D possibly being TRBD1 (6 bases). Trimming took off 2 bases at V and 6 bases at J, with 10 bases between the two ends. The CDR3 is 14 residues long. Germline CDR1 is KGHSH and CDR2 is LQKENI. CDR3 sequence reads: CASSPGQFSGELFF. CDR3 nucleotides: TGTGCCAGCTCACCAGGACAGTTTTCCGGGGAGCTGTTTTTT.

The chain links TRBV2 to TRBJ1-1; D might be TRBD1 (6 bases). This CDR3 spans 14 amino acids. Between the trimmed V and J ends, which lost 8 bases and 4 bases, there was a span of 17 bases. CDR1 and CDR2 from the germline V gene are SNHLY and FYNNEI. The CDR3 loop is CASSGGQSGTEAFF. The CDR3 DNA follows: TGTGCCAGCTCGGGGGGGCAAAGCGGCACTGAAGCTTTCTTT.

The chain has TRBV5-4 and TRBJ2-5, with D possibly TRBD1 on 6 matching bases. The ends were cut back, 5 bases at V and 2 bases at J, with 16 bases in the middle. Germline V gene sequence: CDR1 SGHNT, CDR2 YYREEE (reference sequence). This CDR3 region has 15 residues. DNA of the CDR3: TGTGCCAGCAGTCTTGGCCGGGACAAACAAGAGACCCAGTACTTC. As protein: CASSLGRDKQETQYF.

The chain combines TRBV7-9 with TRBJ1-2; D is unclear. The V gene lost 3 bases and the J gene lost 3 bases, with 11 bases spanning the gap. Germline CDR1 and CDR2: SEHNR and FQNEAQ (reference sequence). This CDR3 contains 14 residues. CDR3 region: CASSFLRDYYGYTF. In DNA form, the CDR3 reads TGTGCCAGCAGCTTCCTCCGAGACTACTATGGCTACACCTTC.

The gene calls are TRBV19 and TRBJ1-1; 7 bases agree with TRBD1. V shed 4 bases and J 11 bases; nucleotides not matched to a gene: 7. CDR3 length: 12 amino acids. Germline values: CDR1 LNHDA, CDR2 SQIVND (reference sequence). CDR3 residues: CASSKGGAGAFF. Here the CDR3 DNA reads TGTGCCAGTAGTAAAGGGGGCGCGGGGGCTTTCTTT.

The V gene is TRBV19, the J gene TRBJ1-3; D may be TRBD1 (5 bases). The CDR3 contains 14 residues. V was shortened by 4 bases and J by 1 base, with 8 bases between the two germline ends. In germline, CDR1 is LNHDA, CDR2 SQIVND (reference sequence). As DNA, the CDR3 is TGTGCCAGTAGTACAGGGTATTCTGGAAACACCATATATTTT. Translation gives CASSTGYSGNTIYF.

The chain employs TRBV19 and TRBJ1-3; 8 bases are shared with TRBD1. Germline-derived CDR1 and CDR2 are LNHDA and SQIVND (reference sequence). The CDR3 spans 15 residues. Trimming removed 6 bases from V and 0 bases from J; junction bases left unmatched: 4. This chain's CDR3 is CASSQTGGSGNTIYF. In DNA, the CDR3 is TGTGCCAGTAGCCAAACAGGGGGCTCTGGAAACACCATATATTTT.

The chain employs TRBV9 and TRBJ2-3; 7 nucleotides agree with TRBD1. With 3 bases clipped from V and 2 bases from J, the junction kept 9 bases outside the gene matches. The CDR3 has 16 amino acids. Germline CDR1 is SGDLS and CDR2 is YYNGEE. For the CDR3, the DNA is TGTGCCAGCAGCGCCCGAGGACAGGCTAACACAGATACGCAGTATTTT. It is translated as CASSARGQANTDTQYF.

The chain links TRBV30 to TRBJ1-1; no clear D. Per the germline V gene, CDR1 is GTSNPN and CDR2 is SVGIG (reference sequence). The CDR3 spans 13 residues. V lost 1 base, J lost 7 bases, and 13 bases lay in between. The CDR3 bases are TGTGCCTGGAGTGGAACGGGGATCGGTGAAGCTTTCTTT. Protein product: CAWSGTGIGEAFF.

The chain has TRBV28 and TRBJ1-5, with D possibly matching TRBD1 (5 bases). Deletions cut 3 bases from V and 6 bases from J, with 12 bases between. Germline values: CDR1 MDHEN, CDR2 SYDVKM. The CDR3 length is 14 residues. This CDR3 is CASSLGGDTQPQHF. CDR3 nucleotide sequence: TGTGCCAGCAGTTTGGGGGGGGATACTCAGCCCCAGCATTTT.

V is TRBV5-4 and J is TRBJ2-5; 7 bases align to TRBD2. The CDR3 runs 15 residues. Germline V CDR1 and CDR2: SGHNT, YYREEE (reference sequence). V was clipped by 3 bases and J by 4 bases; unmatched bases: 9. The CDR3 loop reads CASSSPWGGRETQYF. CDR3 DNA: TGTGCCAGCAGCTCCCCTTGGGGGGGGAGAGAGACCCAGTACTTC.

The rearrangement uses TRBV28 and TRBJ1-2, with D unresolved. In germline, CDR1 is MDHEN, CDR2 SYDVKM. The CDR3 has 11 amino acids. The V gene lost 10 bases and the J gene lost 4 bases, with 10 bases spanning the gap. The CDR3 DNA sequence: TGTGCCACCAATGCGGGCTATGGCTACACCTTC. Translating gives CATNAGYGYTF.

This clone was detected only once. J is TRBJ1-5 and V is TRBV28; D gene uncertain. Trimming pared 3 bases from V and 5 bases from J, leaving 11 bases between. The CDR3 runs to 14 residues. Germline assignment: CDR1 MDHEN and CDR2 SYDVKM. The CDR3 region is CASSLGGGDQPQHF. The CDR3 nucleotides read TGTGCCAGCAGTTTGGGAGGCGGGGATCAGCCCCAGCATTTT.

This clone was counted between two and nine times. V gene TRBV11-2 combines with J gene TRBJ1-5, with TRBD1 matching 7 bases. CDR3 size: 15 residues. The germline V gene has CDR1 SGHAT and CDR2 FQNNGV. After removal of 1 base from V and 3 bases from J, the junction contained 3 bases not matched to a gene. The CDR3 DNA is TGTGCCAGCAGCTTAGGGACAGGTGCCAATCAGCCCCAGCATTTT. This sequence encodes CASSLGTGANQPQHF.

This clone was recorded a few times. The rearrangement joins TRBV7-2 to TRBJ1-5, with D perhaps TRBD1 (6 bases). This CDR3 contains 13 residues. Germline V gene lookup returns CDR1 SGHTA and CDR2 FQGNSA. V was clipped by 1 base and J by 7 bases, with 8 bases between them. The CDR3: CASSLERGQPQHF. Written as DNA, the CDR3 is TGTGCCAGCAGCTTAGAAAGGGGGCAGCCCCAGCATTTT.

The CDR3 is CASSPVAGTQYF. Here the CDR3 DNA reads TGTGCCAGCAGCCCGGTGGCGGGGACCCAGTACTTC. The chain carries TRBV5-5 and TRBJ2-5, with D possibly being TRBD2 (5 bases). Germline assignment: CDR1 SGHKS and CDR2 YYEKEE (reference sequence). This CDR3 comprises 12 residues. V lost 4 bases to trimming and J lost 7 bases, with 11 bases between them.

The J gene is TRBJ2-1, the V gene TRBV5-1; D may be TRBD1 (6 bases). This CDR3 is built from 15 residues. V lost 1 base and J lost 6, with 14 bases in between. Per the germline V gene, CDR1 is SGHRS and CDR2 is YFSETQ. CDR3 sequence reads: CASSLRDIMINEQFF. CDR3 DNA: TGCGCCAGCAGCTTGCGGGACATTATGATCAATGAGCAGTTCTTC.

The chain joins TRBV12-3 or TRBV12-4 to TRBJ1-1; D unresolved. Trimming pared 7 bases from V and 8 bases from J, leaving 14 bases between. The CDR3 runs to 12 residues. CDR3 sequence (DNA): TGTGCCAGCAAGTCAGTGTTCCAAGAAGCTTTCTTT. Translating it yields CASKSVFQEAFF.

The chain recombines TRBV29-1 with TRBJ1-4; 10 bases align to TRBD1. Germline V CDR1 and CDR2: SQVTM, ANQGSEA. CDR3 length equals 14 residues. The ends lost 7 bases at V and 2 bases at J; junction bases unmatched: 4. The CDR3 spells CSAQTGGTNEKLFF. CDR3 bases: TGCAGCGCCCAGACAGGGGGCACTAATGAAAAACTGTTTTTT.

The chain joins TRBV30 to TRBJ1-2; a weak D match, TRBD1 (5 bases). The V end was cut by 0 bases, the J end by 3 bases, with 17 bases between. The CDR3 is 16 amino acids. Germline values: CDR1 GTSNPN, CDR2 SVGIG (reference sequence). CDR3 sequence (DNA): TGTGCCTGGAGTGTACGGATTGCAGGGTATGACTATGGCTACACCTTC. Its translation is CAWSVRIAGYDYGYTF.

This clone was seen more than once but under ten times. V gene TRBV19 combines with J gene TRBJ1-2; TRBD1 matches 9 bases. This CDR3 is 14 amino acids long. Germline-derived CDR1 and CDR2 are LNHDA and SQIVND (reference sequence). The V and J ends lost 5 bases and 4 bases, in that order; junction bases with no gene match: 5. CDR3 DNA sequence: TGTGCCAGTAGTGAAACAGGGGGCGGCTATGGCTACACCTTC. The encoded protein is CASSETGGGYGYTF.

This clone has only one observation. This rearrangement joins TRBV9 to TRBJ2-7; no definite D call. Deletions cut 0 bases from V and 2 bases from J, with 9 bases between. The CDR3 consists of 14 residues. Per germline, CDR1 SGDLS and CDR2 YYNGEE. CDR3 sequence: CASSVDRVPYEQYF. The CDR3 bases are TGTGCCAGCAGCGTAGACCGGGTTCCCTACGAGCAGTACTTC.

The chain links TRBV7-9 to TRBJ1-1; tentatively, D is TRBD1 (5 bases). Germline assignment: CDR1 SEHNR and CDR2 FQNEAQ (reference sequence). This CDR3 is built from 12 residues. The V gene lost 5 bases and the J gene lost 5 bases, with 9 bases spanning the gap. In DNA form, the CDR3 reads TGTGCCAGCAGCACCCGGGGGACTGAAGCTTTCTTT. Translating it yields CASSTRGTEAFF.

This clone was observed a single time. The CDR3 loop is CASRPTSGGELFF. For the CDR3, the DNA is TGTGCCAGCAGGCCGACTAGTGGCGGGGAGCTGTTTTTT. The chain is built from TRBV2 and TRBJ2-2, with a tentative D call TRBD2 (6 bases). The CDR3 sequence is 13 residues long. V was shortened by 6 bases and J by 7 bases, with 12 bases between the two germline ends. CDR1 and CDR2 (germline): SNHLY, FYNNEI.

The J gene is TRBJ1-5, the V gene TRBV19; 8 nucleotides match TRBD1. Trimming took 4 bases from V and 2 from J; bases not matched to a gene: 4. The V gene's germline CDR1 is LNHDA and CDR2 SQIVND (reference sequence). The CDR3 sequence is 15 residues long. The CDR3: CASSTDRAGNQPQHF. The CDR3 DNA reads as TGTGCCAGTAGTACGGACAGGGCCGGCAATCAGCCCCAGCATTTT.

The genes are TRBV2 and TRBJ1-2; D is undetermined. This CDR3 contains 13 residues. Per the germline V gene, CDR1 is SNHLY and CDR2 is FYNNEI. With 0 bases removed from V and 7 bases from J, the gap between germline ends came to 9 bases. This CDR3 reads CASSEAEERGYTF. The CDR3 DNA is TGTGCCAGCAGTGAAGCTGAGGAGCGTGGCTACACCTTC.

V and J are TRBV3-1 (or the pseudogene TRBV3-2) and TRBJ1-3; TRBD1 agrees at 9 bases. CDR3 length equals 15 residues. The germline V gene encodes CDR1 LGHDT and CDR2 YNNKEL (reference sequence). The V and J ends lost 1 base and 5 bases, in that order; junction bases with no gene match: 3. The CDR3 reads CASSQGGTGRNTIYF. The CDR3 DNA reads TGTGCCAGCAGCCAAGGGGGGACAGGGAGAAACACCATATATTTT.